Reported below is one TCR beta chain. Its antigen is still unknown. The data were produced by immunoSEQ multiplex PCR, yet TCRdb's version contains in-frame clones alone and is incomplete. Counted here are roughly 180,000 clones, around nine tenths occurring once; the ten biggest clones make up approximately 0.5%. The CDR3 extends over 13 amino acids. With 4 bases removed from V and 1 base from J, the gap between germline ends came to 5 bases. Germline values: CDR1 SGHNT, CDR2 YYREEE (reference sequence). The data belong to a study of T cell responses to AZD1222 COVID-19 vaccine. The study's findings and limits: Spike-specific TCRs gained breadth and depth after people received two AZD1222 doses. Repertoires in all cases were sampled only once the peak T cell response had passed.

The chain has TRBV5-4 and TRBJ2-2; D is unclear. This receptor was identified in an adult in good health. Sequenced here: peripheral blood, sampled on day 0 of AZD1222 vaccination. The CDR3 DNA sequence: TGTGCCAGCAGCGTAGAGAACACCGGGGAGCTGTTTTTT. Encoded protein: CASSVENTGELFF. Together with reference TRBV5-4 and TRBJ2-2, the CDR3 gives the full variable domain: ETGVTQSPTHLIKTRGQQVTLRCSSQSGHNTVSWYQQALGQGPQFIFQYYREEENGRGNFPPRFSGLQFPNYSSELNVNALELDDSALYLCASSVENTGELFFGEGSRLTVL.